Described below is a single T cell receptor (beta chain) sequence and its context. This sample was included in a study of OX40 agonist ivuxolimab in advanced cancers. Profiling relied on immunoSEQ multiplex PCR, and the TCRdb table lists in-frame clones only, not all of them. The profile shows 40,000 to 45,000 clones, 80% to 90% of them singletons. The CDR3 sequence is 14 residues long. The V gene lost 0 bases and the J gene lost 0 bases, with 8 bases spanning the gap. Per germline, CDR1 GTSNPN and CDR2 SVGIG (reference sequence). The chain combines TRBV30 with TRBJ2-5; TRBD2 might be the D (6 bases). The clonotype originates from an adult with an advanced solid tumor such as melanoma, head and neck, liver or kidney cancer. Material: CD4+ or CD8+ T cells sorted from blood, obtained in a trial of the OX40 agonist ivuxolimab. CDR3 DNA: TGTGCCTGGAGTGTGGCGGGATACCAAGAGACCCAGTACTTC. It is translated as CAWSVAGYQETQYF.